This T cell receptor (beta chain) emerged from a study of T cell responses to AZD1222 COVID-19 vaccine. CDR3 length equals 11 residues. Germline lookup yields CDR1 GTSNPN and CDR2 SVGIG (reference sequence). V lost 5 bases and J 5 bases, leaving 9 bases between the germline ends. Sequenced by immunoSEQ multiplex PCR; TCRdb stores in-frame clones only, minus some. Of about 100,000 clones listed, around 95% are singletons. This sequence was found in an adult in good health. Sample: peripheral blood, taken on day 0 of AZD1222 vaccination. The chain combines TRBV30 with TRBJ1-2; D unresolved. The CDR3 sequence is CAWGGPYGYTF. DNA of the CDR3: TGTGCCTGGGGAGGACCTTATGGCTACACCTTC.